This T cell receptor beta chain was identified in a study of OX40 agonist ivuxolimab in advanced cancers. Regarding the complete study: Ivuxolimab was a fully human IgG2 agonistic monoclonal antibody targeting the costimulatory receptor OX40 (CD134). A male proportion of 82.7% and a mean age of around 60 years, ranging from roughly 23 to 80, were recorded for the dose-escalation cohort. The paper describes the monotherapy dose-escalation part (N of about 50 patients) of the phase I trial of ivuxolimab. Partial responses occurred in three dose-escalation patients, of whom one had hepatocellular carcinoma and two had cutaneous melanoma. Intravenous ivuxolimab was administered to patients every 2 weeks at six dose levels: 0.01, 0.1, 0.3, 1.5, 3 and 10 mg/kg. Among the approximately 54 dose-escalation patients, around 20 had hepatocellular carcinoma, approximately 15 melanoma, 9 renal cell carcinoma and 9 head and neck cancer. Prior anti-PD-1, anti-PD-L1 or anti-CTLA-4 therapy was permitted, and less than 45% of dose-escalation patients had received checkpoint inhibitors. The purpose of peripheral TCRbeta sequencing was to test whether ivuxolimab changed TCR sequence diversity and led to clonal T-cell expansion. The full study reports these points: Low levels of normalized T-cell clonal expansion were also seen in some patients who did not respond. On average, CD8+ T cells showed more expanded clones than CD4+ T cells after ivuxolimab. At doses of 0.1 to 3.0 mg/kg, clonal expansion of both CD4+ and CD8+ T cells in blood was seen between baseline and week 6. The antigen specificity of the peripheral T cells that underwent clonal expansion was not determined. In the 0.1-3.0 mg/kg groups, partial responders had among the lowest normalized peripheral clonal expansion, particularly in CD8+ T cells.

Patients with autoimmune disease history or receiving systemic immunosuppression were excluded from the trial. In every dose cohort, peripheral blood was drawn for TCR sequencing at baseline, cycle 4 day 1, and cycle 7 day 1. The samples were drawn from a first-in-human, open-label, multicenter phase I dose-escalation trial of ivuxolimab. The trial enrolled adults with locally advanced or metastatic head and neck squamous cell, hepatocellular, melanoma or renal cell carcinoma. Before TCR sequencing, CD4+ T cells and CD8+ T cells from peripheral blood were sorted into separate populations. Genomic DNA was extracted from sorted cells for sequencing of the TCRbeta CDR3 region. TCRbeta CDR3 regions were sequenced using the immunoSEQ Assay. In TCRdb, the immuneACCESS table is reduced to in-frame sequences with V and J assigned. These tables do not hold every clone; where another copy was compared, an unresolved V gene accounts for under half, and the others remain unexplained. The sample records some 30,000 clones, 80% to 90% of which are singletons. The leading ten clones occupy roughly 30% of the sample.

Measured from the cysteine to the phenylalanine, the CDR3 is 13 residues long. The CDR3 DNA has 39 bases and is translated from base 1. As encoded in the germline V gene, CDR1 is SGHAT while CDR2 is FQNNGV. Compared with germline, V lacks 7 bases and J lacks 8 bases; bases without a gene match: 8. Remarks on this clone: Its antigen is still unknown. Nothing much larger sits one base from this clone, and base qualities are not available.

The rearrangement joined TRBV11-2 to TRBJ2-1; 7 central nucleotides agree with TRBD2. The sample here was CD4+ or CD8+ T cells sorted from blood, taken in a trial of the OX40 agonist ivuxolimab. The source is an adult with an advanced solid tumor such as melanoma, head and neck, liver or kidney cancer. The DNA sequence is given as TGTGCCAGCAACACGGGGGGTATACATGAGCAGTTCTTC. The translation is CASNTGGIHEQFF. This CDR3, with the reference TRBV11-2 and TRBJ2-1 proteins standing in past its ends, gives the full variable domain EAGVAQSPRYKIIEKRQSVAFWCNPISGHATLYWYQQILGQGPKLLIQFQNNGVVDDSQLPKDRFSAERLKGVDSTLKIQPAKLEDSAVYLCASNTGGIHEQFFGPGTRLTVL.